This T cell receptor (beta chain) was sequenced in a study of long-term antiretroviral therapy in people with HIV. Specimens retained about 0.85-11 million cryopreserved PBMC preceding DNA extraction. Germline CDR1 SGDLS, CDR2 YYNGEE. Deletions cut 0 bases from V and 10 bases from J, with 17 bases between. This CDR3 comprises 15 residues. Study-wide findings and caveats: Narrower CDR3 length ranges marked HIV repertoires relative to controls. Clones with expansion before ART led the repertoire at all time points.

As to this clone: Its antigen is unknown.

Investigators performed immunoSEQ version v3.0 at survey level. Sequencing efforts were directed toward about 35,000-50,000 T-cell genomes per sample. Only in-frame clones appear in the TCRdb table, and some are missing; sequencing was by immunoSEQ multiplex PCR. The sample has tens of thousands of clones, about four fifths seen once; the top ten hold more than 3.5%. The gene calls are TRBV9 and TRBJ2-1; D uncertain. This TCR derives from a man between 25 and 39 years old with HIV. Sequences were derived from unsorted PBMCs, sampled approximately 6.2 years after starting antiretroviral therapy. The CDR3 DNA reads as TGTGCCAGCAGCGTAGACTTGCGTTGGCCCCCCGAGCAGTTCTTC. This encodes CASSVDLRWPPEQFF.